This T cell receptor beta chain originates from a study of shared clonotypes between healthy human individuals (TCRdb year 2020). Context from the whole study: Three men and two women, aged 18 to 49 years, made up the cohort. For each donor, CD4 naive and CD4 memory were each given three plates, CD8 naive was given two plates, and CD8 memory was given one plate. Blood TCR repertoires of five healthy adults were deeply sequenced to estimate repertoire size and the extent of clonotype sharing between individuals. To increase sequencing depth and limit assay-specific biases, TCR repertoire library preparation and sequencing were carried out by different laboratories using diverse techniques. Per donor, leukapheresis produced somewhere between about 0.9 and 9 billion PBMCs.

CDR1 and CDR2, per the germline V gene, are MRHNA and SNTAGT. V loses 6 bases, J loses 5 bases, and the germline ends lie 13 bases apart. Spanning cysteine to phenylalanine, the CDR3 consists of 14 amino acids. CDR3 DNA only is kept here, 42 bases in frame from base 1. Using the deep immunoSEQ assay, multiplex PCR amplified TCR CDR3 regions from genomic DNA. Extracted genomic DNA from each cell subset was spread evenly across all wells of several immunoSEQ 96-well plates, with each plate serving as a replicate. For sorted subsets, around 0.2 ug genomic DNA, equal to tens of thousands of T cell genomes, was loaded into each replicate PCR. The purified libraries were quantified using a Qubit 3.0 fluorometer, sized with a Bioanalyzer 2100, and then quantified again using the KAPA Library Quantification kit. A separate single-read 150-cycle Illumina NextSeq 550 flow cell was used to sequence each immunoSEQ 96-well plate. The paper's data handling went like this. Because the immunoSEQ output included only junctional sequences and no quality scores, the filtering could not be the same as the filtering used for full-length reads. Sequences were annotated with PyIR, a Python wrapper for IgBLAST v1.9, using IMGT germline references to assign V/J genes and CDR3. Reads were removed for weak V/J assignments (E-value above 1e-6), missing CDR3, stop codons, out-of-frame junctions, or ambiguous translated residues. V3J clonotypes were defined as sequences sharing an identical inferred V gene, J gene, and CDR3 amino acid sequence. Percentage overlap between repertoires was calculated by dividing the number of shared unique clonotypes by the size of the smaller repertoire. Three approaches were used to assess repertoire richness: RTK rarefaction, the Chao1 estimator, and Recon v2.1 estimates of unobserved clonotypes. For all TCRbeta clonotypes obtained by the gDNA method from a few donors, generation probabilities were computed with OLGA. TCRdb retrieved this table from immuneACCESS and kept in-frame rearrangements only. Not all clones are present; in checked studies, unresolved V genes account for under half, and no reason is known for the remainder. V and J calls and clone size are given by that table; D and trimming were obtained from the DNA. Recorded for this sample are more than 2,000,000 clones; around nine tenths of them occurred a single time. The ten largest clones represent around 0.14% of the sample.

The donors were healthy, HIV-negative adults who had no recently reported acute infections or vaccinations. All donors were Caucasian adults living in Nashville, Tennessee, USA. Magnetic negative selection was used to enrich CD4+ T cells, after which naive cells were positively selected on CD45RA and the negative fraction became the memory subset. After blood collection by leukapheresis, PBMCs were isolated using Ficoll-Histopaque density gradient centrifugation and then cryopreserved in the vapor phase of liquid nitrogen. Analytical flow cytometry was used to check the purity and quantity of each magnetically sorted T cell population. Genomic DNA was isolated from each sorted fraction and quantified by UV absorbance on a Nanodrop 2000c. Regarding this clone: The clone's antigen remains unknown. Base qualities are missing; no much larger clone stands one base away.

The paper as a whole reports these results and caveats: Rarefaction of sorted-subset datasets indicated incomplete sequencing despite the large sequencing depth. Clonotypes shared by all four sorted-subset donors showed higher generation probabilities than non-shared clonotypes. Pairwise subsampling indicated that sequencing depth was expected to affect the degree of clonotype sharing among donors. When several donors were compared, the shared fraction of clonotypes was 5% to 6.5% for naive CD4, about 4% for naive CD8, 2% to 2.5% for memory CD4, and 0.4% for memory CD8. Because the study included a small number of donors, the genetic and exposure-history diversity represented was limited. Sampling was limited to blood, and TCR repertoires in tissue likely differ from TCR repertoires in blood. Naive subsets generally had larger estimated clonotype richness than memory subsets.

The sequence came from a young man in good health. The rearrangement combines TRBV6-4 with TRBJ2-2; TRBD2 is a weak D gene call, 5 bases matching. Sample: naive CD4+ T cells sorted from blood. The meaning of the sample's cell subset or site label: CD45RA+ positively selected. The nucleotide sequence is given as TGTGCCAGCAGGAGGGCGTTGGTGACCGGGGAGCTGTTTTTT. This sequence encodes CASRRALVTGELFF.